This T cell receptor (beta chain) was obtained from a study of T cells in Graves' hyperthyroidism and ophthalmopathy. Study-wide findings and caveats: In the blood, most expanded thyroid clonotypes above 0.001 appeared as well.

For this clonotype: The target antigen is unknown.

The CDR3 totals 13 residues. V dropped 5 bases and J dropped 5 bases, with 12 bases sitting between them. The germline V gene encodes CDR1 SEHNR and CDR2 FQNEAQ (reference sequence). Patients with uncontrolled infections, other autoimmune diseases, pregnancy or lactation were excluded. Diagnosing involved the use of clinical symptoms, serum thyroxine and TRAb, thyroid ultrasound and orbital computed tomography. TCR beta CDR3 region amplification was performed from RNA transcripts. First-round RT-PCR targeting the TCR CDR3 was performed with the HTBI primer set. TCRdb analysed the multiplex PCR reads with MiXCR anew, one entry per CDR3 protein. The sample shows 200,000 to 250,000 distinct CDR3 sequences, more than 15% of them seen only once.

The receptor was isolated from a man in his fifties or sixties with Graves' hyperthyroidism. The sample was blood. The chain joins TRBV7-9 to TRBJ1-2, with D tentatively TRBD1 (6 bases). As DNA, the CDR3 is TGTGCCAGCAGCGCAGGGGCTGGGTATGGCTACACCTTC. Translated, it gives CASSAGAGYGYTF.